The following is a T cell receptor (beta chain) sequence with its context. Vbeta (60) and Jbeta (13) primers were used in the PCR. The assay was immunoSEQ multiplex PCR, and TCRdb's table has in-frame clones only and misses some. The sample has some 150,000 clones, approximately 10% seen once. The data stem from a study of cytomegalovirus exposure and HLA in healthy donors. The germline V gene encodes CDR1 SNHLY and CDR2 FYNNEI. With 7 bases clipped from V and 7 bases from J, the junction kept 4 bases outside the gene matches. The CDR3 totals 13 residues. The rearrangement joins TRBV2 to TRBJ1-4, with 9 bases that match TRBD1. This sequence was found in a woman aged 40 to 49 in good health and CMV-seropositive. Sample: PBMCs. CDR3: CASTVTGGEKLFF. CDR3 DNA sequence: TGTGCCAGCACTGTGACAGGGGGTGAAAAACTGTTTTTT.